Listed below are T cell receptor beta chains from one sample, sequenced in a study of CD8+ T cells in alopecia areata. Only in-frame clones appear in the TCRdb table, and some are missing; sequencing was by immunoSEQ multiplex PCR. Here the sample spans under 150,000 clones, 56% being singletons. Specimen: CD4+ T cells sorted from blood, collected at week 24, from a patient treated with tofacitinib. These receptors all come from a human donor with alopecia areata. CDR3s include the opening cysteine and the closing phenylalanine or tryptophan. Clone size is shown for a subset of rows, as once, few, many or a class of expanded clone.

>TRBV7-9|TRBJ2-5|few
CASSVYRGSETQYF
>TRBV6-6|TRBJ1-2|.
CASRPQGVSYGYTF
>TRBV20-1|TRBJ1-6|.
CSASDDKTLRF
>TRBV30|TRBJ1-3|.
CAWNQGTGNTIYF
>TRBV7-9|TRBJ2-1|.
CASSSYRGDLYNEQFF
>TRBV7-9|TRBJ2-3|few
CASSPPAGGTDTQYF
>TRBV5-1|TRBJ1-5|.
CASSLAGTGGNQPQHF
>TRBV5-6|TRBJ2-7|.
CASSRTLTAGYEQYF
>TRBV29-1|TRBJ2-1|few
CSVEGAGVQFF
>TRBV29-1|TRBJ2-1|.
CSVRSGTAEQFF
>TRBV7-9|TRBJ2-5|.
CASSLARTGGQGETQYF
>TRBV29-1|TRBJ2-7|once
CSVGGFSYEQYF
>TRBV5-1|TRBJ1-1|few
CASSEIQGRAEAFF
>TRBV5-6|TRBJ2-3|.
CASSLASVGTQYF
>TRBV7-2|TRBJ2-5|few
CASSQPETQYF
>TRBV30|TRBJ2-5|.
CAWSLAEETQYF
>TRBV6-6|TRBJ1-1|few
CASSWGDTEAFF
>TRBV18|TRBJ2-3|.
CASSPSFTRGDDTQYF
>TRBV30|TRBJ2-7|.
CAWSVQGRYEQYF
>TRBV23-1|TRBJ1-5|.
CASGHIPLSNQPQHF